The present T cell receptor (beta chain) was sequenced within a study of control samples from healthy donors and cancer patients (dated by TCRdb to the early 2020s). Trimming at the junction amounts to 4 bases on V and 7 bases on J, and the germline ends lie 14 bases apart. The germline V gene specifies SQVTM as CDR1 and ANQGSEA as CDR2. Including cysteine and phenylalanine, the CDR3 has 13 amino acids. Just CDR3 DNA is preserved here, 39 bases in frame from base 1. With respect to this clone: Its target antigen remains unknown. Per-base quality was not reported, and no clone a single base away is much larger than it.

Library method: the immunoSEQ multiplex PCR assay. Sourced from immuneACCESS, this table was stored by TCRdb with only in-frame sequences that have V and J called. A share of the clones is absent; for the studies checked, an unresolved V gene accounts for under half, and the remainder has no known explanation. The sample contains roughly 180,000 clones, around 92% of them found a single time. Of the sample, around 2.2% falls within the top ten clones. The chain is encoded by TRBV29-1 joined to TRBJ1-5; there is no confident call for the D gene. Specimen: blood. The receptor was derived from a woman aged 40 to 55 in good health. The DNA sequence is given as TGCAGCGTTGCAAGTTCGAACGCCCAGCCCCAGCATTTT. Translated, this is CSVASSNAQPQHF.